This is a list of T cell receptor beta chains from one sample in a study of blood T cell repertoires in COVID-19. Profiled with immunoSEQ multiplex PCR; TCRdb holds only in-frame clones, not every one. The data show 250,000 to 300,000 clones, 80% to 90% seen once. Sequenced sample: peripheral blood. These receptors all come from a woman in her 30s with active or convalescent COVID-19. Each CDR3 is given with its conserved first and last residue. Each record gives: clone size, V gene, D gene, J gene, CDR3 DNA, CDR3 protein. The D gene is left open where the match is weak. Expanded clones get a size class; other rows say once, few or many, or leave the size out.

>NA|TRBV27|TRBD1|TRBJ1-2
TGTGCCAGCAGTTTGGGACAGGGAGCTAACTATGGCTACACCTTC
CASSLGQGANYGYTF
>NA|TRBV4-3|NA|TRBJ2-7
TGCGCCAGCAGCCAAGATTACCCGGGACTCTACGAGCAGTACTTC
CASSQDYPGLYEQYF
>NA|TRBV13|NA|TRBJ1-1
TGTGCCAGCAGCTTTCGGGGATACACTGAAGCTTTCTTT
CASSFRGYTEAFF
>NA|TRBV7-9|NA|TRBJ2-5
TGTGCCAGCAGCCTCGCGGGTTGGCAAGAGACCCAGTACTTC
CASSLAGWQETQYF
>NA|TRBV7-9|TRBD1|TRBJ1-6
TGTGCCAGCAGCGAAACGGGACAGGTTAATTCACCCCTCCACTTT
CASSETGQVNSPLHF
>NA|TRBV19|NA|TRBJ2-7
TGTGCCAGTAGTATGAGCAGAGTCGCTAGCTACGAGCAGTACTTC
CASSMSRVASYEQYF
>NA|TRBV2|TRBD1|TRBJ1-2
TGTGCCAGCACCGGACAGGGGGGGAACTATGGCTACACCTTC
CASTGQGGNYGYTF
>NA|TRBV4-3|TRBD2|TRBJ2-2
TGCGCCTCCAAGCCGGGACTAGCGGCCGGGGAGCTGTTTTTT
CASKPGLAAGELFF
>NA|TRBV13|TRBD2|TRBJ2-5
TGTGCCAGCAGCTCACAGCGGGGGGTACAAGAGACCCAGTACTTC
CASSSQRGVQETQYF
>once|TRBV6-2/TRBV6-3|NA|TRBJ2-3
TGTGCCAGCAACCCGCGAATATGGACAGATACGCAGTATTTT
CASNPRIWTDTQYF
>NA|TRBV28|NA|TRBJ2-7
TGTGCCAGCAGTTTCGACCCCGGCGGTGGCAGCTCCTACGAGCAGTACTTC
CASSFDPGGGSSYEQYF
>NA|TRBV2|NA|TRBJ2-7
TGTGCCGCGGCGGCTAGCGCGGTCCGTAACGAGCAGTACTTC
CAAAASAVRNEQYF
>few|TRBV20-1|NA|TRBJ1-6
TGCAGTGCTAGTTATGCGGGGTATCCTTCACCCCTCCACTTT
CSASYAGYPSPLHF
>few|TRBV12-3/TRBV12-4|TRBD1|TRBJ1-1
TGTGCCAGCAGCCCAGGGGGTGCGGCTGAAGCTTTCTTT
CASSPGGAAEAFF
>NA|TRBV7-8|NA|TRBJ2-7
TGTGCCAGCAGCACCAACCCCGGTCCTACCCCCCACGAGCAGTACTTC
CASSTNPGPTPHEQYF
>once|TRBV5-4|NA|TRBJ2-7
TGTGCCAGCAGCACCTCCTGGGCATACGAGCAGTACTTC
CASSTSWAYEQYF
>NA|TRBV5-4|TRBD1|TRBJ1-2
TGTGCCAGCAGCGACCAACTGGTTGGACAGGGGGCATCTGGCTACACCTTC
CASSDQLVGQGASGYTF
>NA|TRBV21-1|NA|TRBJ1-5
TGTGCCAGCAGCAAGCTAGGAGGTAATCAGCCCCAGCATTTT
CASSKLGGNQPQHF
>NA|TRBV30|NA|TRBJ1-1
TGTGCCTGGAGTGCAGGGGCGAGGGCTGAAGCTTTCTTT
CAWSAGARAEAFF
>once|TRBV10-1|TRBD1|TRBJ2-7
TGCGCCAGCAGGTGTCCCGGGACAGGGACTCCAAGCTACGAGCAGTACTTC
CASRCPGTGTPSYEQYF
>NA|TRBV5-6|TRBD1|TRBJ2-5
TGTGCCAGCAGCTTCGGGACAGAAGAGACCCAGTACTTC
CASSFGTEETQYF
>NA|TRBV19|NA|TRBJ1-1
TGTGCCAGTAGTATGATCCCAGGGAAAGCTTTCTTT
CASSMIPGKAFF
>NA|TRBV5-5|TRBD1|TRBJ1-6
TGTGCCAGCAGCTACATACAGGGGGCTTGGGGTAATTCACCCCTCCACTTT
CASSYIQGAWGNSPLHF
>NA|TRBV28|NA|TRBJ2-6
TGTGCCAGCAGTTTGTCGGGGGAAGGGGCCAACGTCCTGACTTTC
CASSLSGEGANVLTF
>NA|TRBV18|NA|TRBJ2-7
TGTGCCAGCTCACCACCGAACGGGCGGGACGAGGAGCAGTACTTC
CASSPPNGRDEEQYF
>NA|TRBV2|TRBD2|TRBJ2-5
TGTGCCAGCAGTGAACGGAGCGGGGGGTACCAAGAGACCCAGTACTTC
CASSERSGGYQETQYF
>NA|TRBV24-1|TRBD1|TRBJ1-5
TGTGCCACCAGTGAGGGACAGAGGTGGAATCAGCCCCAGCATTTT
CATSEGQRWNQPQHF
>NA|TRBV30|NA|TRBJ2-2
TGTGCCTGGAGTTCCCTATCCGGGGAGCTGTTTTTT
CAWSSLSGELFF
>NA|TRBV2|TRBD1|TRBJ2-7
TGTGCCAGCAGTGAAGGGACAGGTTCCTACGAGCAGTACTTC
CASSEGTGSYEQYF
>NA|TRBV28|TRBD1|TRBJ1-1
TGTGCCAGCAGTTTAGGCCCCGGGACAGGGGGCACCACTGAAGCTTTCTTT
CASSLGPGTGGTTEAFF
>NA|TRBV6-5|NA|TRBJ1-2
TGTGCCAGCAGTTTCAACAGGGCCGGTGGCTACACCTTC
CASSFNRAGGYTF
>once|TRBV28|TRBD1|TRBJ1-6
TGTGCCAGCAGACCCGCCGAGGGGGCGGGATCACCCCTCCACTTT
CASRPAEGAGSPLHF
>NA|TRBV7-9|NA|TRBJ1-3
TGTGCCAGCAGCTCCGCAGTGGTCGGGGTAGGAAACACCATATATTTT
CASSSAVVGVGNTIYF
>NA|TRBV5-1|TRBD1|TRBJ1-1
TGCGCCAGCAGCTACACAGGGGCCACTGAAGCTTTCTTT
CASSYTGATEAFF
>NA|TRBV15|NA|TRBJ1-5
TGTGCCACCAGCAGAGATACAGGGAACAATCAGCCCCAGCATTTT
CATSRDTGNNQPQHF
>NA|TRBV5-4|NA|TRBJ2-2
TGTGCCAGCAGCCACCCGGGACTGAACACCGGGGAGCTGTTTTTT
CASSHPGLNTGELFF
>NA|TRBV5-1|TRBD1|TRBJ2-7
TGCGCCAGCAGCTTGGGGGGGACAGGGTCCTACGAGCAGTACTTC
CASSLGGTGSYEQYF
>NA|TRBV2|NA|TRBJ2-1
TGTGCCAGCAGCGCGAGGCTCGTCTGGAATGAGCAGTTCTTC
CASSARLVWNEQFF
>NA|TRBV9|TRBD1|TRBJ1-4
TGTGCCAGCAGCCTTCAGGGGGCATCTGGTGAAAAACTGTTTTTT
CASSLQGASGEKLFF
>NA|TRBV24-1|NA|TRBJ2-2
TGTGCCACCAGTGATCCAACAACGAACACCGGGGAGCTGTTTTTT
CATSDPTTNTGELFF
>NA|TRBV30|NA|TRBJ1-5
TGTGCCTGGAGTGCCCCGGACAGCTACTTTAGCAATCAGCCCCAGCATTTT
CAWSAPDSYFSNQPQHF
>few|TRBV7-9|NA|TRBJ2-2
TGTGCCAGCAGCCGAGGACTTAAAATAGGGGAGCTGTTTTTT
CASSRGLKIGELFF